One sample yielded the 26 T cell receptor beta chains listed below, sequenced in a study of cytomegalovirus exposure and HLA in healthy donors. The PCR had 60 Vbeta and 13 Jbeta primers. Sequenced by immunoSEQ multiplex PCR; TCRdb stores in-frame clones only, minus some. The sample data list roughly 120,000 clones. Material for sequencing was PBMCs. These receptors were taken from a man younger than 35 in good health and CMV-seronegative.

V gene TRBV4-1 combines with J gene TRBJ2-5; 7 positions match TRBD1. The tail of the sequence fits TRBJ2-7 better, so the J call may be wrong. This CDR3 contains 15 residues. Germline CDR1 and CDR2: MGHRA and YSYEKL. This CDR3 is CASSLRGTGPYEQYF. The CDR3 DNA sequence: TGCGCCAGCAGCCTCAGGGGGACGGGTCCCTACGAGCAGTACTTC.

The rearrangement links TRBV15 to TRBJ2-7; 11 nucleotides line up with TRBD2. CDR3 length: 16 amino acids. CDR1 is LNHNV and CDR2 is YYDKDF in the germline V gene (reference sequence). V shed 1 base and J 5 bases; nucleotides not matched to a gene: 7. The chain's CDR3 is CATSRVNSGGADEQYF. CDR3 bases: TGTGCCACCAGCAGAGTCAATAGCGGGGGGGCCGACGAGCAGTACTTC.

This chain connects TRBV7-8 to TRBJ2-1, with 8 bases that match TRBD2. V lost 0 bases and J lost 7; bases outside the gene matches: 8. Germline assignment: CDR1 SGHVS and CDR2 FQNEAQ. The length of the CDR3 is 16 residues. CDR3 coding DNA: TGTGCCAGCAGCTTAGCGTTGAGCGGGACTAGAAATGAGCAGTTCTTC. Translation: CASSLALSGTRNEQFF.

The chain's CDR3 is CASSELTGGADGYTF. CDR3 DNA sequence: TGTGCCAGCAGTGAACTGACAGGGGGGGCGGATGGCTACACCTTC. The chain uses TRBV6-1 and TRBJ1-2; TRBD1 matches at 9 bases. Germline assignment: CDR1 MNHNS and CDR2 SASEGT. J gave up 6 bases and V 2 bases, and 7 bases lay outside the gene matches. This CDR3 is built from 15 residues.

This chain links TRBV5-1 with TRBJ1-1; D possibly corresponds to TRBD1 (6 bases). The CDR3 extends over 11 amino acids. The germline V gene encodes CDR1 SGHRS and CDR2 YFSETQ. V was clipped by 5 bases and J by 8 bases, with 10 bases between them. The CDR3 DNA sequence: TGCGCCAGCAGAGCGACAGGAGAAGCTTTCTTT. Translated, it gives CASRATGEAFF.

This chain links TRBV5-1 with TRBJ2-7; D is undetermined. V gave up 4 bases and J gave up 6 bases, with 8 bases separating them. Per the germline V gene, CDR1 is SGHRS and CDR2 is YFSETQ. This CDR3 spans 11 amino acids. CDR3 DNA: TGCGCCAGCAGCGAGCGAGGCGAGCAGTACTTC. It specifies CASSERGEQYF.

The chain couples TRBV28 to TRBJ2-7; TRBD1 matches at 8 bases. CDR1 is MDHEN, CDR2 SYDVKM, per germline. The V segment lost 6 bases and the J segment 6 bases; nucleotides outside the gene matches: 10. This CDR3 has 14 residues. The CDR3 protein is CASSPPGQVREQYF. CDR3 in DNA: TGTGCCAGCAGCCCCCCGGGACAGGTTCGCGAGCAGTACTTC.

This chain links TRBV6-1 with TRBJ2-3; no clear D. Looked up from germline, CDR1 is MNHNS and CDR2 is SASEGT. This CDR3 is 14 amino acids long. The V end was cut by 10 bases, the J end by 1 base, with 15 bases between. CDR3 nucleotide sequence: TGTGCCACCCCCCGGGTTGTTGGCACAGATACGCAGTATTTT. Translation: CATPRVVGTDTQYF.

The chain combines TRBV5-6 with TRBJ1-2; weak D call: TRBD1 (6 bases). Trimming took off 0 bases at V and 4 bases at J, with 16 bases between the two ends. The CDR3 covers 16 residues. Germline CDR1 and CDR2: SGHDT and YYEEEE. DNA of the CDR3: TGTGCCAGCAGCTTGGACAGGGCCGTCCCGTTCTATGGCTACACCTTC. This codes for CASSLDRAVPFYGYTF.

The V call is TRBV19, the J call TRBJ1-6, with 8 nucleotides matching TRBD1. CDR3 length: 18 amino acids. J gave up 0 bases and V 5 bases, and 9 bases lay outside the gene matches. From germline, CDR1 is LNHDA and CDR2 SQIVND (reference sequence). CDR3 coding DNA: TGTGCCAGTAGTTTCACAGGGGGACTGAGCTCCTATAATTCACCCCTCCACTTT. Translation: CASSFTGGLSSYNSPLHF.

This CDR3 is CASTQKGQGLTGELFF. The DNA for the CDR3 is TGTGCCAGCACCCAAAAGGGACAGGGGTTGACCGGGGAGCTGTTTTTT. The chain has TRBV27 and TRBJ2-2, with 10 bases lining up with TRBD1. This CDR3 contains 16 residues. Looked up from germline, CDR1 is MNHEY and CDR2 is SMNVEV (reference sequence). J lost 5 bases, V lost 7 bases, and 10 bases had no gene match.

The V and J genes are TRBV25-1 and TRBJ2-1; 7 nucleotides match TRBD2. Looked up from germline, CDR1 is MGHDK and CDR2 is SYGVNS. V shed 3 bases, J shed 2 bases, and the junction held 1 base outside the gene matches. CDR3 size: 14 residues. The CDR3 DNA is TGTGCCAGCAGTGAGGCGGGAGCCTACAATGAGCAGTTCTTC. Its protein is CASSEAGAYNEQFF.

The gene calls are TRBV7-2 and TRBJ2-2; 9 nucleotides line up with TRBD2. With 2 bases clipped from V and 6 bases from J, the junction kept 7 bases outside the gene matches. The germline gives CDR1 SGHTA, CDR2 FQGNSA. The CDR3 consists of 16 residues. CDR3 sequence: CASSLTGTSYPGELFF. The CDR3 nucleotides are TGTGCCAGCAGCTTAACCGGGACTAGCTACCCCGGGGAGCTGTTTTTT.

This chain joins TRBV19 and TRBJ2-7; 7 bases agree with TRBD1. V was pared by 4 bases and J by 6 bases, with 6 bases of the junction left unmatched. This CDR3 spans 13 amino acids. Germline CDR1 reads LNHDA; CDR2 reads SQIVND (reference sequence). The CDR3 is CASSTDRVSEQYF. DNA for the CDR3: TGTGCCAGTAGTACCGACAGGGTTAGCGAGCAGTACTTC. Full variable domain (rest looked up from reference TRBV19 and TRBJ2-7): DGGITQSPKYLFRKEGQNVTLSCEQNLNHDAMYWYRQDPGQGLRLIYYSQIVNDFQKGDIAEGYSVSREKKESFPLTVTSAQKNPTAFYLCASSTDRVSEQYFGPGTRLTVT.

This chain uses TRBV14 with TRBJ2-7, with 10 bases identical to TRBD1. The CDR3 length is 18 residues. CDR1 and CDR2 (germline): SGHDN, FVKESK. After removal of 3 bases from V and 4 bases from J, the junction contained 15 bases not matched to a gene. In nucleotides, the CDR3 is TGTGCCAGCAGCCACCGGACAGGGGGTTGGTCGCGCGCATACGAGCAGTACTTC. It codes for CASSHRTGGWSRAYEQYF.

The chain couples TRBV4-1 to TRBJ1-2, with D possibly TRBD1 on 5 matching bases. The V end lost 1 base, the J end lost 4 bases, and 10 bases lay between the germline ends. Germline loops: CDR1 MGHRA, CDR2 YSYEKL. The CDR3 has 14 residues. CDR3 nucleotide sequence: TGCGCCAGCAGCCAAGTAGGGGAGGGCTATGGCTACACCTTC. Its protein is CASSQVGEGYGYTF.

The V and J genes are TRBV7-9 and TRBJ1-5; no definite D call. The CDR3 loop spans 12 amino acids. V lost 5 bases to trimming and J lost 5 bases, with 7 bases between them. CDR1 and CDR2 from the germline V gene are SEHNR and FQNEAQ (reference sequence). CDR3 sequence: CASSQTDQPQHF. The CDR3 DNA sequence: TGTGCCAGCAGCCAAACAGATCAGCCCCAGCATTTT.

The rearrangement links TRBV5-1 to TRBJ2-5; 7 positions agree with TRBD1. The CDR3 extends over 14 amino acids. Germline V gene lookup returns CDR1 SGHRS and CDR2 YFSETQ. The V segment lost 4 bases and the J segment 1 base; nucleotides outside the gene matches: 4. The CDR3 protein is CASSAGTVQETQYF. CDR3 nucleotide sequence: TGCGCCAGCAGCGCCGGGACAGTCCAAGAGACCCAGTACTTC.

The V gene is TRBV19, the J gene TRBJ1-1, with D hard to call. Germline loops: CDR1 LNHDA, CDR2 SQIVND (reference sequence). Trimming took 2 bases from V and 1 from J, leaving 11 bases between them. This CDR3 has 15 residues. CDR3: CASSIFSVSNTEAFF. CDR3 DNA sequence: TGTGCCAGTAGTATATTTTCGGTGTCGAACACTGAAGCTTTCTTT.

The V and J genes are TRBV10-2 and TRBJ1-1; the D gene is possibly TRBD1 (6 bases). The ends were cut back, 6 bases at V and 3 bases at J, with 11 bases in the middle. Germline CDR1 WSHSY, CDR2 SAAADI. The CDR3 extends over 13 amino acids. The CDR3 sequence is CASRIKGDTEAFF. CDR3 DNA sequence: TGCGCCAGCAGGATCAAGGGGGACACTGAAGCTTTCTTT.

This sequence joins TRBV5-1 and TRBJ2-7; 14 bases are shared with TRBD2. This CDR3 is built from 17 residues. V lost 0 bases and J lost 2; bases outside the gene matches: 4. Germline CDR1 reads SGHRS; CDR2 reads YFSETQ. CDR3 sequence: CASSLGGLAGETYEQYF. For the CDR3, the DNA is TGCGCCAGCAGCTTGGGGGGACTAGCGGGGGAGACCTACGAGCAGTACTTC.

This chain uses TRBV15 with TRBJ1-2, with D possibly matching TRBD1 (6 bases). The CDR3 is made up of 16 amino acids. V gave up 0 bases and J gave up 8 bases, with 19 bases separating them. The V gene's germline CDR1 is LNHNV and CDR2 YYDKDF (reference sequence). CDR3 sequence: CATSRDFSLTGGGYTF. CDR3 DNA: TGTGCCACCAGCAGAGATTTCTCGTTGACAGGAGGAGGCTACACCTTC.

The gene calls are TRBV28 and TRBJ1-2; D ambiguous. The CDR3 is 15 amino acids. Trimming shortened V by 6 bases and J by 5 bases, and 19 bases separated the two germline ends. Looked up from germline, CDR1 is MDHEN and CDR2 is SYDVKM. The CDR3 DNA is TGTGCCAGCAGCCCCCTAGGCAGTACCTCTTATGGCTACACCTTC. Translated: CASSPLGSTSYGYTF.

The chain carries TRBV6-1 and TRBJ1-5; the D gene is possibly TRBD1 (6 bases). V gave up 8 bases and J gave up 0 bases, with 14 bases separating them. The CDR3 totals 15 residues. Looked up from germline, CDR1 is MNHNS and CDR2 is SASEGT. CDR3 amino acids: CASGWTADSNQPQHF. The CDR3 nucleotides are TGTGCCAGCGGGTGGACAGCCGATAGCAATCAGCCCCAGCATTTT.

The CDR3 spells CASSHRGPAFEQFF. CDR3 DNA: TGCGCCAGCAGCCACAGGGGGCCAGCGTTTGAGCAGTTCTTC. The gene calls are TRBV10-2 and TRBJ2-1, with 9 bases aligning to TRBD1. CDR1 and CDR2 from the germline V gene are WSHSY and SAAADI. J was trimmed by 9 bases and V by 6 bases; bases with no gene match: 9. This CDR3 is built from 14 residues.

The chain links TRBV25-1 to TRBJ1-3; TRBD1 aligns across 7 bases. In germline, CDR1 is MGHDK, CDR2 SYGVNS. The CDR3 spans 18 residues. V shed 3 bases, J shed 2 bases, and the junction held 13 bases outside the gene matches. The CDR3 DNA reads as TGTGCCAGCAGTGAGCTTTACAAGACAGGGAAGCCTGGAAACACCATATATTTT. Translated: CASSELYKTGKPGNTIYF.